This T cell receptor (beta chain) was captured in a study of blood T cell repertoires in COVID-19. Produced via immunoSEQ multiplex PCR; TCRdb's table is partial and in-frame only. The sample consists of fewer than 250,000 clones, 80% to 85% of them appearing once. The CDR3 is 14 amino acids. CDR1 and CDR2 (germline): SGHRS, YFSETQ. V lost 4 bases to trimming and J lost 4 bases, with 12 bases between them. As regards this clone: The sample holds other DNA sequences that translate to the same CDR3.

This clonotype originated in a woman over 75 with COVID-19, enrolled during active disease. Sequenced sample: peripheral blood. The J gene is TRBJ1-3, the V gene TRBV5-1, with TRBD1 as a possible D gene (5 bases). Here the CDR3 reads CASSPGGSGNTIYF. Here the CDR3 DNA reads TGCGCCAGCAGCCCCGGGGGTTCCGGAAACACCATATATTTT.